What follows are 20 T cell receptor beta chains derived from one specimen sequenced in a study of cytotoxic CD8 clonotypes in ibrutinib-treated CLL. TCRdb's table, derived via immunoSEQ multiplex PCR, lists solely in-frame clones and lacks some. The sample holds some 310,000 clones; about 80% are singletons and the top ten take roughly 6.3%. Sequencing was performed on PBMCs, taken before ibrutinib treatment. The receptors stem from a human donor with chronic lymphocytic leukemia.

This clone was detected once. This chain connects TRBV5-4 to TRBJ2-7; perhaps D is TRBD1 or TRBD2 (5 bases each). This CDR3 has 15 amino acids. Trimming shortened V by 5 bases and J by 2 bases, and 17 bases separated the two germline ends. Germline values: CDR1 SGHNT, CDR2 YYREEE (reference sequence). The CDR3 sequence: CASSRDVRRPYEQYF. The CDR3, as DNA: TGTGCCAGCAGTAGGGACGTCAGGCGCCCCTACGAGCAGTACTTC.

The J gene is TRBJ1-5, the V gene TRBV29-1; D uncertain. CDR1 is SQVTM, CDR2 ANQGSEA, per germline. Trimming removed 1 base from V and 6 bases from J, with 10 bases in between. This CDR3 region has 13 residues. The CDR3: CSVEGQLGQPQHF. The DNA of the CDR3 is TGCAGCGTTGAAGGGCAGTTAGGTCAGCCCCAGCATTTT.

This sequence joins TRBV4-3 and TRBJ2-3; 11 nucleotides line up with TRBD2. CDR1 and CDR2 (germline): LGHNA, YSLEER. Losses at the gene ends were 5 bases for V and 5 bases for J; bases not matched to a gene: 9. The CDR3 extends over 16 amino acids. CDR3 region: CASSLRLAGTKDTQYF. The CDR3 DNA is TGCGCCAGCAGCTTGAGACTAGCGGGAACAAAAGATACGCAGTATTTT.

The chain couples TRBV5-5 to TRBJ2-1; D remains unclear. The CDR3 is 14 residues long. Trimming stripped 0 bases from V and 6 bases from J, with 10 bases between. Germline values: CDR1 SGHKS, CDR2 YYEKEE (reference sequence). The CDR3 spells CASSLVLVSNEQFF. In DNA, the CDR3 is TGTGCCAGCAGCTTGGTATTAGTGTCCAATGAGCAGTTCTTC.

V usage is TRBV28 and J usage is TRBJ2-7, with D possibly being TRBD2 (7 bases). With 6 bases removed from V and 2 bases from J, the gap between germline ends came to 11 bases. This CDR3 has 13 residues. Germline CDR1 reads MDHEN; CDR2 reads SYDVKM. CDR3 sequence: CASSRGGAYEQYF. DNA of the CDR3: TGTGCCAGCAGCCGAGGGGGGGCCTACGAGCAGTACTTC.

The chain has TRBV30 and TRBJ2-7; TRBD1 matches at 9 bases. The V gene's germline CDR1 is GTSNPN and CDR2 SVGIG (reference sequence). The CDR3 runs to 15 residues. Unmatched junction bases numbered 3, after V lost 0 bases and J lost 0 bases. DNA for the CDR3: TGTGCCTGGAGTGTAGGGACAGGGAGCTCCTACGAGCAGTACTTC. Translation gives CAWSVGTGSSYEQYF.

Here the CDR3 reads CASSAHTDSYNEQFF. Written as DNA, the CDR3 is TGTGCCAGCAGTGCACACACCGACTCCTACAATGAGCAGTTCTTC. V is TRBV27 and J is TRBJ2-1; D unresolved. Between the trimmed V and J ends, which lost 5 bases and 0 bases, there was a span of 11 bases. Germline CDR1 reads MNHEY; CDR2 reads SMNVEV (reference sequence). The CDR3 length is 15 residues.

The CDR3 is CASSVQTGMNTEAFF. The CDR3, as DNA: TGCGCCAGCAGCGTCCAGACAGGGATGAACACTGAAGCTTTCTTT. The gene calls are TRBV5-1 and TRBJ1-1, with 7 bases identical to TRBD1. Looked up from germline, CDR1 is SGHRS and CDR2 is YFSETQ. The V and J ends lost 4 bases and 0 bases, in that order; junction bases with no gene match: 6. This CDR3 spans 15 amino acids.

The chain joins TRBV28 to TRBJ1-2; a possible D gene is TRBD1 (6 bases). V was trimmed by 3 bases and J by 7 bases, leaving 12 bases between them. CDR1 is MDHEN, CDR2 SYDVKM, per germline. The CDR3 covers 13 residues. The CDR3 DNA is TGTGCCAGCAGTTTGCAGGGGTTGTTTGGCTACACCTTC. Encoded protein: CASSLQGLFGYTF.

The chain combines TRBV11-1 with TRBJ2-1; TRBD2 aligns across 9 bases. J lost 5 bases, V lost 2 bases, and 7 bases had no gene match. CDR1 and CDR2 (germline): SGHAT, FQDESV (reference sequence). The CDR3 is 16 residues long. The CDR3 coding sequence is TGTGCCAGCAGCTTAATAACTAGCGGGCTCCACAATGAGCAGTTCTTC. Protein sequence: CASSLITSGLHNEQFF.

On this clone itself: Other nucleotide sequences from this sample produce the same CDR3. The J gene is TRBJ2-7, the V gene TRBV29-1; D tentatively reads TRBD1 or TRBD2 (6 bases each). The CDR3 is 11 amino acids. Germline V gene sequence: CDR1 SQVTM, CDR2 ANQGSEA. V lost 6 bases, J lost 3 bases, and 9 bases lay in between. CDR3 residues: CSVGGSYEQYF. The CDR3 coding sequence is TGCAGCGTCGGGGGCAGCTACGAGCAGTACTTC.

The genes are TRBV27 and TRBJ2-7; D unresolved. This CDR3 is 13 amino acids long. With 8 bases removed from V and 6 bases from J, the gap between germline ends came to 17 bases. CDR1 and CDR2 (germline): MNHEY, SMNVEV (reference sequence). This CDR3 is CASGYLDSSEQYF. As DNA, the CDR3 is TGTGCCAGCGGTTATCTAGATTCGTCCGAGCAGTACTTC.

The chain combines TRBV23-1 with TRBJ2-3, with D unclear. TRBV23-1 belongs to the ORF category, with a function that is uncertain. V lost 0 bases, J lost 4 bases, and 8 bases lay in between. The CDR3 runs 14 residues. The CDR3: CASSQSNGADTQYF. The CDR3 DNA reads as TGCGCCAGCAGTCAATCCAACGGCGCAGATACGCAGTATTTT.

This chain links TRBV21-1 with TRBJ2-3. TRBV21-1 is a pseudogene locus. CDR3 length: 18 amino acids. CDR3 sequence reads: CASNETYRGPDNPDTQYF. CDR3 coding DNA: TGTGCCAGCAACGAAACATACCGGGGCCCTGACAATCCAGATACGCAGTATTTT.

The chain uses TRBV6-5 and TRBJ2-7, with 9 bases matching TRBD2. Trimming cost V 6 bases and J 3 bases; bases outside gene matches: 9. The CDR3 spans 15 residues. CDR1 and CDR2 from the germline V gene are MNHEY and SVGAGI. CDR3 loop: CASSLGTSLDYEQYF. The DNA of the CDR3 is TGTGCCAGCAGCCTAGGGACTAGCTTAGACTACGAGCAGTACTTC.

V usage is TRBV28 and J usage is TRBJ2-1; 8 bases fit TRBD1. This CDR3 spans 14 amino acids. With 6 bases clipped from V and 4 bases from J, the junction kept 5 bases outside the gene matches. Germline V gene sequence: CDR1 MDHEN, CDR2 SYDVKM. The CDR3 loop is CASRPGTGYNEQFF. CDR3 DNA: TGTGCCAGCAGGCCCGGGACAGGTTACAATGAGCAGTTCTTC.

The CDR3 sequence is CASSPVGGSSYNEQFF. The CDR3 nucleotides read TGTGCCAGCAGCCCTGTGGGCGGAAGCTCCTACAATGAGCAGTTCTTC. The chain combines TRBV11-2 with TRBJ2-1; D gene ambiguous. V was pared by 5 bases and J by 0 bases, with 14 bases between. This CDR3 region has 16 residues. Germline CDR1 SGHAT, CDR2 FQNNGV.

This rearrangement joins TRBV18 to TRBJ2-7; 7 bases fit TRBD2. CDR1 is KGHSH and CDR2 is LQKENI in the germline V gene. The CDR3 consists of 16 residues. After removal of 0 bases from V and 4 bases from J, the junction contained 9 bases not matched to a gene. CDR3 region: CASSPPWQGGEYEQYF. CDR3 coding DNA: TGTGCCAGCTCACCACCGTGGCAGGGAGGGGAATACGAGCAGTACTTC.

The chain combines TRBV4-2 with TRBJ1-5, with D tentatively TRBD1 (5 bases). Germline assignment: CDR1 LGHNA and CDR2 YNFKEQ. V lost 4 bases, J lost 5 bases, and 12 bases lay in between. The CDR3 spans 14 residues. The CDR3 coding sequence is TGTGCCAGCAGCCCCCTGAGGGGAGATCAGCCCCAGCATTTT. This gives the protein CASSPLRGDQPQHF.

A few counts support this clone. V is TRBV10-2 and J is TRBJ1-5; the D is unclear. The CDR3 is 14 residues long. The germline gives CDR1 WSHSY, CDR2 SAAADI. The V and J ends lost 0 bases and 6 bases respectively, with 9 bases between them. The CDR3 bases are TGCGCCAGCAGTGAGTCGACTCATTTTCAGCCCCAGCATTTT. It is translated as CASSESTHFQPQHF.